The clone carrying this TCR beta chain was seen more than once but under ten times. Trimming cost V 4 bases and J 6 bases, with 10 bases left between them. The V gene's germline CDR1 is SQVTM and CDR2 ANQGSEA. The CDR3 consists of 11 residues. Treatment in this sample: oral pan-JAK inhibitor, 5-10 mg twice daily. The data stem from a study of CD8+ T cells in alopecia areata. Looking at the study overall: Percent affected scalp area, the SALT score, rated treated patients' severity.

Extraction of RNA preceded its reverse transcription into cDNA, which served as the sequencing template. The assay was immunoSEQ multiplex PCR, and TCRdb's table has in-frame clones only and misses some. The sample yields about 290,000 clones, 55% to 70% seen once. The source was CD4+ T cells sorted from blood, collected at week 24, from a patient treated with tofacitinib. The TCR comes from a human donor with alopecia areata. The rearrangement joins TRBV29-1 to TRBJ2-7; TRBD1 or TRBD2 may be the D gene (5 bases each). The CDR3: CSVVKGSEQYF. The CDR3 bases are TGCAGCGTTGTAAAGGGGAGCGAGCAGTACTTC.